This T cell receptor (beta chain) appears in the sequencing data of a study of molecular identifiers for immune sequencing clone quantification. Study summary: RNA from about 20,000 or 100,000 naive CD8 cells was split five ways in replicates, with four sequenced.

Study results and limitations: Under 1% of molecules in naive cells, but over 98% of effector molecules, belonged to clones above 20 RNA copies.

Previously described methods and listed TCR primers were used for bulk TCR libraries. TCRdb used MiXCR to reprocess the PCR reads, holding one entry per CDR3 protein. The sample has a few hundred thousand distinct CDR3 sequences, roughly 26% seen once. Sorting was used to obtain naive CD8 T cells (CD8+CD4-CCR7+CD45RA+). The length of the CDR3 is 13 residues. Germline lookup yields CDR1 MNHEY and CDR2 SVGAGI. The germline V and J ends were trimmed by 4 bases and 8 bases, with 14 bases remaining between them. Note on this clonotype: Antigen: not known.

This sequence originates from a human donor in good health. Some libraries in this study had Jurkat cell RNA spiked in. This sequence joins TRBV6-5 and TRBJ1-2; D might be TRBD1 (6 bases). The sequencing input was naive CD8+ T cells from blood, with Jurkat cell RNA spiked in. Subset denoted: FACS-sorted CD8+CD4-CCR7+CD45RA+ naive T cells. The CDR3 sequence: CASSLTAGDGYTF. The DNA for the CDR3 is TGTGCCAGCAGTTTAACGGCAGGGGACGGCTACACCTTC.